The entry that follows covers one T cell receptor (beta chain) sequence. Its specific antigen is unknown. No base quality information exists; no much larger clone differs at one position. Whole blood was collected in K2EDTA tubes by collaborating institutions according to the institutions' own protocols. For TCRbeta analysis, collaborators shipped samples as frozen whole blood, isolated PBMCs, or DNA extracted from either of those sample types. This sample is drawn from a study of blood T cell repertoires in COVID-19 (dated by TCRdb to between 2020 and 2021). Background on the whole study: Samples from collaborators originated in the United States, Italy and Spain and spanned both the acute and convalescent phases of COVID-19. The samples were drawn from two sources: the first 160 participants of the ongoing ImmuneRACE study, and some 1,300 subjects contributed by 6 global collaborators. A de-identified subject ID, COVID-19 status, age in years and sex were almost always included in the sample metadata. Where available, HLA class I and class II types were obtained from metadata supplied by the sample provider rather than from assay-based typing. The prospective study material was composed of cDNA or gDNA derived from T cells, B-cell-depleted T cells, or PBMCs. The repertoires were released in a freely available public database intended as a resource for research on the immune response to SARS-CoV-2. Subjects who had been exposed to COVID-19, were actively infected with it, or had recovered from it provided the deeply sampled blood TCRbeta repertoires that made up the dataset. Points the paper makes about the study in general: How much clinical and demographic metadata was included differed by source and by participant, and the metadata was provided uncurated.

TCRbeta CDR3 regions were amplified from genomic DNA by means of the immunoSEQ Assay, a bias-controlled multiplex PCR. The original pipeline was this. The number of nucleated cells in each sample was estimated by amplification of reference gene primers within the assay. To quantify the absolute abundance of each unique TCRbeta CDR3 rearrangement, sequence reads were collapsed and filtered. For each sample, productive Simpson clonality was calculated by taking the square root of Simpson's diversity index across productive rearrangements. TCRdb took over this immuneACCESS table, retaining in-frame rearrangements with V and J assigned. Such tables are incomplete; in checked studies, under half of the missing clones stem from an unresolved V gene, and the remainder is unexplained. V and J calls and clone size are copied from that table; D and trimming were computed from the DNA. This sample lists some 180,000 clones; about nine tenths were detected once. Around 0.53% of the sample is in the top ten clones.

The CDR3 starts with the cysteine, ends with the phenylalanine, and has 15 residues. Only CDR3 DNA remains: 45 bases, in frame from the first base. The CDR1 and CDR2 encoded by the germline V gene are SGHNT and YENEEA. V drops 5 bases and J drops 3 bases, leaving 13 bases in between. This TCR was recovered from a man over 45 with acute or convalescent COVID-19. Sequencing was done on a sample of peripheral blood. The sequence links TRBV11-3 to TRBJ2-2, with a tentative D gene TRBD1 over 6 matching bases. In nucleotide form, the sequence is TGTGCCAGCAGCCCCGCGGACAGCTACACCGGGGAGCTGTTTTTT. Translated, this gives CASSPADSYTGELFF. Supplemented by the reference TRBV11-3 and TRBJ2-2 proteins around the CDR3, the complete variable domain is EAGVVQSPRYKIIEKKQPVAFWCNPISGHNTLYWYLQNLGQGPELLIRYENEEAVDDSQLPKDRFSAERLKGVDSTLKIQPAELGDSAVYLCASSPADSYTGELFFGEGSRLTVL.